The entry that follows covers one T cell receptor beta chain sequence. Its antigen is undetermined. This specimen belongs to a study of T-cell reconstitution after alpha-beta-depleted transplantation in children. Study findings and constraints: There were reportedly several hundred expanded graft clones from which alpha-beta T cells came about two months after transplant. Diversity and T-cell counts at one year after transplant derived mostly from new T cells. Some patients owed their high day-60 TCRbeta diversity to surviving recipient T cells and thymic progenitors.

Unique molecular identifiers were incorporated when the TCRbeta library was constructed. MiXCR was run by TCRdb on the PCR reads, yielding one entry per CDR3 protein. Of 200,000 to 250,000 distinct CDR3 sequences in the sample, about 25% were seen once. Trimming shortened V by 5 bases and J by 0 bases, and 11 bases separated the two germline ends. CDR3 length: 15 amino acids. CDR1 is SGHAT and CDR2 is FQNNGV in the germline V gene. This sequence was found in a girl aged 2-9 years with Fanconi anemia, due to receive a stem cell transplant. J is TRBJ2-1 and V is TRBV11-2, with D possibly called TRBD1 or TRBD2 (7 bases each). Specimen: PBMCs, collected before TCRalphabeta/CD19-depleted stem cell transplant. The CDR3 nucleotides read TGTGCCAGCAGCCAGGGGGGGGGCTCCTACAATGAGCAGTTCTTC. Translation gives CASSQGGGSYNEQFF.